This record looks at one TCR beta chain sequence and its context. These data belong to a study of blood T cell repertoires in COVID-19. The CDR3 has 15 residues. Germline CDR1 LNHDA, CDR2 SQIVND (reference sequence). V trimming: 3 bases; J trimming: 6 bases; junction bases outside the gene matches: 6. Generated by immunoSEQ multiplex PCR, the TCRdb table keeps only in-frame clones and is missing some. The sample has just over 300,000 clones; just under 90% are singletons. This TCR came from a woman aged 25 to 45 with COVID-19, enrolled during active disease. The chain joins TRBV19 to TRBJ2-1; 9 bases fit TRBD2. What was sequenced was peripheral blood. The CDR3 spells CASSMGGGAPNEQFF. The CDR3 coding sequence is TGTGCCAGTAGTATGGGCGGGGGGGCACCCAATGAGCAGTTCTTC. Variable domain in full (rest from reference TRBV19 and TRBJ2-1): DGGITQSPKYLFRKEGQNVTLSCEQNLNHDAMYWYRQDPGQGLRLIYYSQIVNDFQKGDIAEGYSVSREKKESFPLTVTSAQKNPTAFYLCASSMGGGAPNEQFFGPGTRLTVL.